This T cell receptor (beta chain) was identified during a study of cytotoxic CD8 clonotypes in ibrutinib-treated CLL. The repertoire was sequenced with immunoSEQ multiplex PCR; TCRdb's copy has only in-frame clones and lacks some. The table records about 50,000 clones, around 60% of them present only once. Deletions cut 7 bases from V and 10 bases from J, with 19 bases between. CDR3 length: 14 residues. Germline CDR1 is SNHLY and CDR2 is FYNNEI. This chain connects TRBV2 to TRBJ1-4; possible D gene TRBD1, 5 bases. The sequencing here drew on PBMCs, taken after 24 months of ibrutinib treatment. The receptor's source is a human donor with chronic lymphocytic leukemia. CDR3: CASKPGRESGKLFF. The DNA of the CDR3 is TGTGCCAGCAAACCGGGCAGGGAGAGCGGAAAACTGTTTTTT. Full variable domain (remainder filled in from reference TRBV2 and TRBJ1-4): EPEVTQTPSHQVTQMGQEVILRCVPISNHLYFYWYRQILGQKVEFLVSFYNNEISEKSEIFDDQFSVERPDGSNFTLKIRSTKLEDSAMYFCASKPGRESGKLFFGSGTQLSVL.